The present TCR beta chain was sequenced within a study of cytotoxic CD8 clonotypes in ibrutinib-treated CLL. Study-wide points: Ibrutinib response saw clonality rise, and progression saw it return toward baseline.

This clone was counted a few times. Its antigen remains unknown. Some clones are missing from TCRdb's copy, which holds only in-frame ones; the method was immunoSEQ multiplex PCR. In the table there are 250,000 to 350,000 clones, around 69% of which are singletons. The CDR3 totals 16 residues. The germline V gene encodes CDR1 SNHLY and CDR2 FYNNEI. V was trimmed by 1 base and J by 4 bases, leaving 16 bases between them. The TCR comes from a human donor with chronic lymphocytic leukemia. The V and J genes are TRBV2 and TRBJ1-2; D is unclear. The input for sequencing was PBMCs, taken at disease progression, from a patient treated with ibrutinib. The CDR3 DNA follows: TGTGCCAGCAGTGAAGGATTAGGGTCAGGTGGCTATGGCTACACCTTC. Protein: CASSEGLGSGGYGYTF.